This TCR beta chain was sequenced in a study of vaccination and CD4 T cells after COVID-19. Study background: Several convalescent cases were mild and one was severe, and all had been SARS-CoV-2 positive by nasal swab PCR. The study drew post-COVID samples a median approximately 100 days after diagnosis (range 35 to 161).

The Oncomine TCR Beta short-read assay generated sequence data from the DNA of cultured CD4+ T cells. MiXCR, run by TCRdb on the PCR reads, gives a single entry per CDR3 protein. The table lists approximately 20,000 distinct CDR3 sequences, approximately 50% of them singletons. Described treatment: roughly ten-day PBMC culture with coronavirus spike peptide pools or control peptides (ViraFEST assay). Per-well cultures of under 2.5 million PBMCs received around 9.9 IU/ml IL-2 and 7.5 to 10 ug/ml peptide pools. To note about this clonotype: What it binds is not known.

This receptor was identified in a human donor who had recovered from COVID-19. The sequenced material came from CD4+ T cells from blood, cultured in vitro.

The chain's CDR3 is CASKWLDRSTEAFF. The DNA of the CDR3 is TGTGCCAGCAAATGGTTAGACAGGAGCACTGAAGCTTTCTTT. The chain links TRBV27 to TRBJ1-1; the D gene is possibly TRBD1 (6 bases). Germline V gene data show CDR1 as MNHEY and CDR2 as SMNVEV (reference sequence). V dropped 7 bases and J dropped 4 bases, with 16 bases sitting between them. CDR3 length: 14 amino acids.